This TCR beta chain was sequenced for a study of shared clonotypes between healthy human individuals. The sample holds one count of this clone. The germline V gene encodes CDR1 SGHVS and CDR2 FQNEAQ. V lost 5 bases to trimming and J lost 0 bases, with 13 bases between them. The CDR3 runs to 15 residues. Using about 220 ng DNA, 30,000 or so T cell genomes, the sorted-subset replicate PCRs were run. Generated by immunoSEQ multiplex PCR, the TCRdb table keeps only in-frame clones and is missing some. The table lists roughly 2.6 million clones, roughly nine tenths of them singletons. The receptor was derived from a man aged 18-30 years in good health. The rearrangement uses TRBV7-8 and TRBJ1-2; D is uncertain. The sample comprised naive CD4+ T cells sorted from blood. The subset: CD45RA+ positively selected. CDR3 residues: CASSPSNRANYGYTF. CDR3 in DNA: TGTGCCAGCAGCCCCTCCAACCGGGCTAACTATGGCTACACCTTC. Filled out from reference TRBV7-8 and TRBJ1-2, the complete variable domain reads GAGVSQSPRYKVAKRGQDVALRCDPISGHVSLFWYQQALGQGPEFLTYFQNEAQLDKSGLPSDRFFAERPEGSVSTLKIQRTQQEDSAVYLCASSPSNRANYGYTFGSGTRLTVV.